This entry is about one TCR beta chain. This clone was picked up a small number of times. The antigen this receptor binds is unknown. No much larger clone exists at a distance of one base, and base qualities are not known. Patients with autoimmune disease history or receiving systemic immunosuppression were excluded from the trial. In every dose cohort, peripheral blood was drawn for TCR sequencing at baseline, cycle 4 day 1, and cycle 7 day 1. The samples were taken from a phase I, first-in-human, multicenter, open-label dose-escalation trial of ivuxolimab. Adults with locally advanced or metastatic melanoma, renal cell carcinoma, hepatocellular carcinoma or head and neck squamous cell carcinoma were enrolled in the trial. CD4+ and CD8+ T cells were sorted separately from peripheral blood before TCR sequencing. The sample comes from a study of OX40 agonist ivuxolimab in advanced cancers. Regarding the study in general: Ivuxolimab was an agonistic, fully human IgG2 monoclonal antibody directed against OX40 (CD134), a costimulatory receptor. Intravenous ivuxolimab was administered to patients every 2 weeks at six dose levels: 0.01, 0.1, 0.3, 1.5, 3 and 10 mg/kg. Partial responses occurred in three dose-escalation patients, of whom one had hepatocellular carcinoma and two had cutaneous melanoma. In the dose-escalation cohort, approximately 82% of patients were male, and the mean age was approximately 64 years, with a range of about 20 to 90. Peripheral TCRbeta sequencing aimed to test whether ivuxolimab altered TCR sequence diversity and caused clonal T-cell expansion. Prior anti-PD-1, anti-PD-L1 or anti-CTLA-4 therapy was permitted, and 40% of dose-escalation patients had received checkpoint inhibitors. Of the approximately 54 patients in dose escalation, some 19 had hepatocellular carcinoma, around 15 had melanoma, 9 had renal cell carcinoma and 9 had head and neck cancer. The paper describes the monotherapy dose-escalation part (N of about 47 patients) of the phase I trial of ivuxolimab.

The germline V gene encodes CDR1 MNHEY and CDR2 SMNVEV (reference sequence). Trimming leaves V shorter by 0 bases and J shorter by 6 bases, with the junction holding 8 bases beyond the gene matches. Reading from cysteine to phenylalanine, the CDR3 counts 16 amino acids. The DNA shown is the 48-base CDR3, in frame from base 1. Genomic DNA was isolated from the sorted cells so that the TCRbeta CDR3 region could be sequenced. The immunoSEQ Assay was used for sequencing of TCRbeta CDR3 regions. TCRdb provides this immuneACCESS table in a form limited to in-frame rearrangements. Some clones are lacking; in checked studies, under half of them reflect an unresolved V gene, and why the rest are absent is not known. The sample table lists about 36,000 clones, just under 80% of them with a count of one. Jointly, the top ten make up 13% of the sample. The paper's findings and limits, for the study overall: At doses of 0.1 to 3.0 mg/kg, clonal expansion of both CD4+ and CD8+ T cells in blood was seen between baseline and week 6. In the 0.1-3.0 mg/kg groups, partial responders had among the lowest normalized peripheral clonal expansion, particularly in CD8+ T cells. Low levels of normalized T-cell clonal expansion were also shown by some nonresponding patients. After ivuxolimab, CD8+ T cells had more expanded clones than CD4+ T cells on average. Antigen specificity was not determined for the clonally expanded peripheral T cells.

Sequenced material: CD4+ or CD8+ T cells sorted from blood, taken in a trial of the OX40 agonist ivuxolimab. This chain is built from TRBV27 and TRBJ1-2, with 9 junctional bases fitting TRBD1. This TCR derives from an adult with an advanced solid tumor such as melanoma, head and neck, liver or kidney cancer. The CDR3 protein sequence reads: CASSLSLGQGSDGYTF. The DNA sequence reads TGTGCCAGCAGTTTATCCCTGGGACAGGGTTCGGATGGCTACACCTTC.